The 22 T cell receptor beta chains below come from one sample, sequenced in a study of T cell responses to AZD1222 COVID-19 vaccine. TCRdb's copy holds only in-frame clones and misses some; the assay was immunoSEQ multiplex PCR. The table lists 150,000 to 200,000 clones, 87% of them singletons. The sequences come from peripheral blood, collected on day 0 of AZD1222 vaccination. All receptors derive from an adult in good health.

This clone was counted a single time. The V and J genes are TRBV5-1 and TRBJ2-7; TRBD1 matches 7 bases. The trim removed 4 bases at V and 7 bases at J, leaving 14 bases unmatched. From germline, CDR1 is SGHRS and CDR2 YFSETQ. The CDR3 is 15 residues long. The CDR3 loop reads CASSPQTGLLTEQYF. The DNA for the CDR3 is TGCGCCAGCAGCCCCCAGACAGGGCTCCTTACGGAGCAGTACTTC.

V and J are TRBV29-1 and TRBJ2-7, with D hard to call. Germline CDR1 SQVTM, CDR2 ANQGSEA. CDR3 length: 11 amino acids. V was clipped by 7 bases and J by 3 bases, with 10 bases between them. CDR3: CSAASFYEQYF. CDR3 DNA: TGCAGCGCAGCCAGTTTCTACGAGCAGTACTTC.

The V and J genes are TRBV18 and TRBJ2-1; tentatively, D is TRBD1 (6 bases). CDR3 length: 17 residues. Trimming took off 0 bases at V and 2 bases at J, with 14 bases between the two ends. Germline lookup yields CDR1 KGHSH and CDR2 LQKENI. The CDR3 coding sequence is TGTGCCAGCTCACCACCGAGGGGTCAGGGGCCCTACAATGAGCAGTTCTTC. Translated: CASSPPRGQGPYNEQFF.

V gene TRBV7-3 combines with J gene TRBJ2-1, with no clear D. Germline values: CDR1 SGHTA, CDR2 FQGTGA. The CDR3 runs 14 residues. The V gene lost 5 bases and the J gene lost 6 bases, with 14 bases spanning the gap. CDR3 sequence (DNA): TGTGCCAGCAGCATAGTGCGAAGTCGCAATGAGCAGTTCTTC. Amino acid sequence: CASSIVRSRNEQFF.

The rearrangement joins TRBV19 to TRBJ1-5, with D maybe TRBD1 (6 bases). Trimming cost V 4 bases and J 5 bases, with 12 bases left between them. The CDR3 is 14 amino acids. Germline V gene data show CDR1 as LNHDA and CDR2 as SQIVND (reference sequence). The CDR3 DNA follows: TGTGCCAGTAGTAACAGGGTGAGGGATCAGCCCCAGCATTTT. Protein sequence: CASSNRVRDQPQHF.

The J gene is TRBJ1-5, the V gene TRBV6-7; 8 bases line up with TRBD1. TRBV6-7 is annotated as an ORF whose role is uncertain. V lost 2 bases, J lost 3 bases, and 9 bases stayed unmatched. The CDR3 runs to 17 residues. The chain's CDR3 is CASSYRGQGGYNQPQHF. For the CDR3, the DNA is TGTGCCAGCAGTTACCGTGGACAGGGTGGCTACAATCAGCCCCAGCATTTT.

This chain joins TRBV5-4 and TRBJ2-2; no clear D gene. This CDR3 is 14 amino acids long. Trimming took 2 bases from V and 6 from J, leaving 11 bases between them. Germline values: CDR1 SGHNT, CDR2 YYREEE (reference sequence). For the CDR3, the DNA is TGTGCCAGCAGCTTAGGTCGGGTCGCCGGGGAGCTGTTTTTT. It codes for CASSLGRVAGELFF. The full variable domain, completed using reference TRBV5-4 and TRBJ2-2, is ETGVTQSPTHLIKTRGQQVTLRCSSQSGHNTVSWYQQALGQGPQFIFQYYREEENGRGNFPPRFSGLQFPNYSSELNVNALELDDSALYLCASSLGRVAGELFFGEGSRLTVL.

The rearrangement links TRBV10-3 to TRBJ2-1; 10 positions agree with TRBD2. The germline gives CDR1 ENHRY, CDR2 SYGVKD. The CDR3 spans 17 residues. The trim removed 6 bases at V and 0 bases at J, leaving 8 bases unmatched. CDR3 protein: CAIRPSGSFSSYNEQFF. CDR3 coding DNA: TGTGCCATCAGGCCTAGCGGGAGTTTCAGCTCCTACAATGAGCAGTTCTTC.

This clone has just a few counts. The J gene is TRBJ2-5, the V gene TRBV6-5; D unclear. V was cut by 2 bases and J by 3 bases, with 16 bases left in between. Per the germline V gene, CDR1 is MNHEY and CDR2 is SVGAGI. This CDR3 is built from 16 residues. CDR3 region: CASSYPSGGVEETQYF. CDR3 DNA sequence: TGTGCCAGCAGTTACCCTAGTGGTGGGGTGGAAGAGACCCAGTACTTC.

This chain links TRBV3-1 (or the pseudogene TRBV3-2) with TRBJ1-3, with TRBD1 matching 7 bases. This CDR3 comprises 14 residues. The trim removed 4 bases at V and 2 bases at J, leaving 2 bases unmatched. CDR1 and CDR2 from the germline V gene are LGHDT and YNNKEL (reference sequence). This chain's CDR3 is CASSRTGAGNTIYF. DNA of the CDR3: TGTGCCAGCAGCCGCACAGGGGCTGGAAACACCATATATTTT.

J is TRBJ1-5 and V is TRBV6-1, with a tentative D call TRBD1 (6 bases). V was shortened by 2 bases and J by 5 bases, with 19 bases between the two germline ends. CDR1 and CDR2 (germline): MNHNS, SASEGT. CDR3 size: 17 residues. The CDR3 reads CASSELILEQGHQPQHF. CDR3 DNA: TGTGCCAGCAGTGAACTTATCTTGGAACAGGGTCATCAGCCCCAGCATTTT.

V usage is TRBV18 and J usage is TRBJ2-1; 7 positions agree with TRBD1. Germline values: CDR1 KGHSH, CDR2 LQKENI. This CDR3 has 15 amino acids. The V and J ends lost 2 bases and 5 bases, in that order; junction bases with no gene match: 6. The CDR3 nucleotides are TGTGCCAGCTCACCAACCCTAGGGGGCAACAATGAGCAGTTCTTC. Its protein is CASSPTLGGNNEQFF. The entire variable domain, with the rest obtained from reference TRBV18 and TRBJ2-1, is as follows: NAGVMQNPRHLVRRRGQEARLRCSPMKGHSHVYWYRQLPEEGLKFMVYLQKENIIDESGMPKERFSAEFPKEGPSILRIQQVVRGDSAAYFCASSPTLGGNNEQFFGPGTRLTVL.

The V gene is TRBV12-3 or TRBV12-4, the J gene TRBJ1-2; D not resolved. V was shortened by 3 bases and J by 3 bases, with 8 bases between the two germline ends. CDR3 length: 13 residues. The CDR3: CASSLRADYGYTF. In DNA, the CDR3 is TGTGCCAGCAGTTTGCGGGCGGACTATGGCTACACCTTC.

This clone turned up a few times. Since the CDR3 does not end with the conserved phenylalanine or tryptophan, this likely comes from a read error. Because the CDR3's place on the DNA is in doubt, the DNA is left out and the CDR3 is given as listed by TCRdb. The chain has TRBV5-6 and TRBJ1-1; no check of the table's D call, TRBD1, against the DNA was made. The V gene's germline CDR1 is SGHDT and CDR2 YYEEEE. The CDR3 is 12 residues long, ends included. The CDR3 is CASSLGQGDFRS.

The chain carries TRBV2 and TRBJ2-1, with D perhaps TRBD1 (7 bases). Germline V gives CDR1 SNHLY, CDR2 FYNNEI. Trimming removed 10 bases at V and 4 bases at J, with 17 bases between. The CDR3 extends over 14 amino acids. The CDR3, as DNA: TGTGCCACCCGAGGGGGGACAGTTTACAATGAGCAGTTCTTC. Translation gives CATRGGTVYNEQFF.

This chain joins TRBV7-9 and TRBJ1-2; 8 bases agree with TRBD1. Germline assignment: CDR1 SEHNR and CDR2 FQNEAQ (reference sequence). This CDR3 spans 17 amino acids. V lost 0 bases, J lost 2 bases, and 8 bases stayed unmatched. For the CDR3, the DNA is TGTGCCAGCAGCTTAGCGCAGTGGCAGGGGGCGAACTATGGCTACACCTTC. Translated, it gives CASSLAQWQGANYGYTF.

The chain recombines TRBV5-4 with TRBJ1-1, with unresolved D. The CDR3 is made up of 15 amino acids. V gave up 0 bases and J gave up 3 bases, with 12 bases separating them. Germline V gene data show CDR1 as SGHNT and CDR2 as YYREEE (reference sequence). CDR3 bases: TGTGCCAGCAGCTTGGCTGGACGAGGAGACACTGAAGCTTTCTTT. This encodes CASSLAGRGDTEAFF.

In this sample, this clone turned up once. Within the sample, other DNA sequences also encode this same CDR3. The chain is built from TRBV9 and TRBJ2-7, with a possible D match to TRBD2 (6 bases). V gave up 0 bases and J gave up 1 base, with 11 bases separating them. Germline-derived CDR1 and CDR2 are SGDLS and YYNGEE. The CDR3 extends over 15 amino acids. The CDR3 bases are TGTGCCAGCAGCGTAGGCCCGGGGGAGTCCTACGAGCAGTACTTC. This translates into CASSVGPGESYEQYF.

This chain joins TRBV28 and TRBJ1-4; D not certain. The V and J ends lost 6 bases and 7 bases respectively, with 12 bases between them. This CDR3 has 13 amino acids. Germline V gene lookup returns CDR1 MDHEN and CDR2 SYDVKM. The CDR3 DNA follows: TGTGCCAGCAGGCGGGTAGTAGGTGAAAAACTGTTTTTT. It specifies CASRRVVGEKLFF.

The rearrangement uses TRBV7-9 and TRBJ1-2; D gene uncertain. CDR1 is SEHNR and CDR2 is FQNEAQ in the germline V gene (reference sequence). The V end lost 5 bases, the J end lost 4 bases, and 11 bases lay between the germline ends. The CDR3 is 13 residues long. The CDR3 region is CASSGGYGYGYTF. The CDR3 DNA sequence: TGTGCCAGCAGCGGCGGGTACGGCTATGGCTACACCTTC.

The chain employs TRBV5-1 and TRBJ2-1; 8 bases line up with TRBD2. Germline V gives CDR1 SGHRS, CDR2 YFSETQ. The junction had 12 bases not matched to a gene; V was cut back by 4 bases and J by 15 bases. The CDR3 contains 13 residues. DNA for the CDR3: TGCGCCAGCAGCGGTAGCGGGGCTTTATTACGGTTCTTC. Protein product: CASSGSGALLRFF.

The chain has TRBV2 and TRBJ2-5; 10 positions agree with TRBD2. The CDR3 is 13 residues long. CDR1 and CDR2 from the germline V gene are SNHLY and FYNNEI. The V and J ends lost 7 bases and 2 bases, in that order; junction bases with no gene match: 1. The CDR3 here is CASKGLAQETQYF. CDR3 bases: TGTGCCAGCAAGGGACTAGCGCAAGAGACCCAGTACTTC. Complete variable domain (other parts from reference TRBV2 and TRBJ2-5): EPEVTQTPSHQVTQMGQEVILRCVPISNHLYFYWYRQILGQKVEFLVSFYNNEISEKSEIFDDQFSVERPDGSNFTLKIRSTKLEDSAMYFCASKGLAQETQYFGPGTRLLVL.